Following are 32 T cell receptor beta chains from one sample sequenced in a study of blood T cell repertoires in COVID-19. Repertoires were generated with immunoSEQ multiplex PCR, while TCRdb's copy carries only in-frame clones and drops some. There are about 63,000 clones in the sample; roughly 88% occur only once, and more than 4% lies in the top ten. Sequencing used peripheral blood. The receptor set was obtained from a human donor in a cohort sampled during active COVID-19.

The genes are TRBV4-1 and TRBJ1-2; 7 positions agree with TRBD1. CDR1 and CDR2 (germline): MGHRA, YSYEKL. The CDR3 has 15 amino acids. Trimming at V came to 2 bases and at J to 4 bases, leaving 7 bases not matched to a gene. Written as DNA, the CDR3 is TGCGCCAGCAGCCAACTCGGACAGGCCCGCTATGGCTACACCTTC. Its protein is CASSQLGQARYGYTF.

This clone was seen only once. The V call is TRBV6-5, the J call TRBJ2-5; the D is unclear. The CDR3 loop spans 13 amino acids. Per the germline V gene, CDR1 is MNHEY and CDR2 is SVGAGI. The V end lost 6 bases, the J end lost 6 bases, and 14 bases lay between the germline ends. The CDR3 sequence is CASRKALVKTQYF. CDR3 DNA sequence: TGTGCCAGCAGGAAAGCGCTTGTGAAGACCCAGTACTTC.

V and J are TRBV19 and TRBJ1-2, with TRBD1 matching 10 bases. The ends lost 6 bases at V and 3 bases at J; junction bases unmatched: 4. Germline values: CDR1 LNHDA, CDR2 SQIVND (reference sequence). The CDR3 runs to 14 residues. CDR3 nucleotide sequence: TGTGCCAGTAGCCCCGGGACAGGGGACTATGGCTACACCTTC. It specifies CASSPGTGDYGYTF.

Here the CDR3 reads CASRERDTGELFF. In DNA, the CDR3 is TGTGCCAGCAGAGAAAGAGACACCGGGGAGCTGTTTTTT. This chain joins TRBV12-3 or TRBV12-4 and TRBJ2-2; D not resolved. The V gene lost 6 bases and the J gene lost 3 bases, with 8 bases spanning the gap. This CDR3 region has 13 residues.

The CDR3 region has the DNA TGTGCCACCAGCAGAGGCGGGACAGGGCTCGAGCAGTACTTC. Protein: CATSRGGTGLEQYF. The chain employs TRBV15 and TRBJ2-7, with 9 bases that match TRBD1. This CDR3 has 14 amino acids. Germline CDR1 is LNHNV and CDR2 is YYDKDF (reference sequence). The V segment lost 1 base and the J segment 6 bases; nucleotides outside the gene matches: 4. Full variable domain (outside the CDR3, taken from reference TRBV15 and TRBJ2-7): DAMVIQNPRYQVTQFGKPVTLSCSQTLNHNVMYWYQQKSSQAPKLLFHYYDKDFNNEADTPDNFQSRRPNTSFCFLDIRSPGLGDTAMYLCATSRGGTGLEQYFGPGTRLTVT.

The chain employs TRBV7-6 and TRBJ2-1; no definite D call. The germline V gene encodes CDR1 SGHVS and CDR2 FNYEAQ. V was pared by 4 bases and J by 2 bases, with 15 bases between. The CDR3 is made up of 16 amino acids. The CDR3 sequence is CASSSYSRSAYNEQFF. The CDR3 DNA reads TGTGCCAGCAGCTCCTATTCGAGGTCGGCCTACAATGAGCAGTTCTTC.

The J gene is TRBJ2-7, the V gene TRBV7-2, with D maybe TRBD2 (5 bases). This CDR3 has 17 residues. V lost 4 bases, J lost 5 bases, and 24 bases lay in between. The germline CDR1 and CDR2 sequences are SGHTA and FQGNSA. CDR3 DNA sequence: TGTGCCAGCAGCTCATCACTCCGGAGATCGGGGAGAAACGAGCAGTACTTC. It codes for CASSSSLRRSGRNEQYF.

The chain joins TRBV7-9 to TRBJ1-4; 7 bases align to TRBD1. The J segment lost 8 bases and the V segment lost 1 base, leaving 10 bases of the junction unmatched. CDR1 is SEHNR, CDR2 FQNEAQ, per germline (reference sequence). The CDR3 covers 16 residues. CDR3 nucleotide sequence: TGTGCCAGCAGCTTAGTTACAGGGGCGCTGACAGAAAAACTGTTTTTT. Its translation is CASSLVTGALTEKLFF.

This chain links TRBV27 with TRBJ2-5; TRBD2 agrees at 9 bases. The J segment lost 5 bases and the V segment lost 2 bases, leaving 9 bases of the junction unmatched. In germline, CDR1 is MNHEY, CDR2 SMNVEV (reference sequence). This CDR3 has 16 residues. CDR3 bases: TGTGCCAGCAGTTTAAGGATAGCGGGGGCGTCGGAGACCCAGTACTTC. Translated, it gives CASSLRIAGASETQYF.

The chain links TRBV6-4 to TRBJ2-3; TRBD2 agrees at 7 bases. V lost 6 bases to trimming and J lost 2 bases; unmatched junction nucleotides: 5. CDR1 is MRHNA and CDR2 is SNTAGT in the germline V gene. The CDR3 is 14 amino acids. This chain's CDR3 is CASSRDYNTDTQYF. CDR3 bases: TGTGCCAGCAGCCGGGACTATAACACAGATACGCAGTATTTT.

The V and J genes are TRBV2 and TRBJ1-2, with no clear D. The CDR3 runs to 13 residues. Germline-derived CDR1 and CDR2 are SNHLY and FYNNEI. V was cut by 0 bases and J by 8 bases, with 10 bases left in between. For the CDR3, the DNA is TGTGCCAGCAGTGAAGCGCGGAGACCGGGCTACACCTTC. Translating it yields CASSEARRPGYTF.

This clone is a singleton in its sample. CDR3 sequence: CASNSGTRTSSYNEQFF. CDR3 nucleotides: TGCGCCAGCAACTCAGGGACTAGGACAAGCTCCTACAATGAGCAGTTCTTC. V is TRBV10-1 and J is TRBJ2-1; 8 bases fit TRBD2. This CDR3 region has 17 residues. V was clipped by 7 bases and J by 0 bases; unmatched bases: 11. The V gene's germline CDR1 is WNHNN and CDR2 SYGVQD (reference sequence).

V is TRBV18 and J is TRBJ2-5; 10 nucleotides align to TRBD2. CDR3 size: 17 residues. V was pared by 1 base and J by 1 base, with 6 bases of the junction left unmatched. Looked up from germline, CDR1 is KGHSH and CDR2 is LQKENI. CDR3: CASSPLRAGGTQETQYF. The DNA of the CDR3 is TGTGCCAGCTCACCACTAAGAGCGGGAGGGACCCAAGAGACCCAGTACTTC.

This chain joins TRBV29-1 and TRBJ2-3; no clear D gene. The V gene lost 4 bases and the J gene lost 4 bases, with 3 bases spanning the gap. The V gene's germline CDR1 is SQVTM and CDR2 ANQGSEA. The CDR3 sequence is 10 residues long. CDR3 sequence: CSVGADTQYF. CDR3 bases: TGCAGCGTTGGAGCAGATACGCAGTATTTT.

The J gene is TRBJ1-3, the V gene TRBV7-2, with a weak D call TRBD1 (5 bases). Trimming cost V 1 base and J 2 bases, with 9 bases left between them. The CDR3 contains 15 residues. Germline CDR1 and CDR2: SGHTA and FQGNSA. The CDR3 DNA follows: TGTGCCAGCAGCTTAGGGGGGGGAACTGGAAACACCATATATTTT. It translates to CASSLGGGTGNTIYF.

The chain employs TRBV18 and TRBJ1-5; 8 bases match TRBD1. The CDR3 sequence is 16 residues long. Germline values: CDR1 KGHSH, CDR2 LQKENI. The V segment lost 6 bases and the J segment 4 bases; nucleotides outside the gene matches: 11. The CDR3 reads CASSPTGGSRNQPQHF. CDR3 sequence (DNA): TGTGCCAGCTCGCCTACAGGGGGGAGTCGGAATCAGCCCCAGCATTTT.

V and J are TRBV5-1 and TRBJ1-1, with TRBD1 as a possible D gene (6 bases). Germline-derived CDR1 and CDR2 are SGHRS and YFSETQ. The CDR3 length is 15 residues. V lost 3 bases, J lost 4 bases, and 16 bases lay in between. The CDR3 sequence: CASSSRTGSSTEAFF. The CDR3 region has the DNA TGCGCCAGCAGCTCCCGTACAGGGTCGAGCACTGAAGCTTTCTTT.

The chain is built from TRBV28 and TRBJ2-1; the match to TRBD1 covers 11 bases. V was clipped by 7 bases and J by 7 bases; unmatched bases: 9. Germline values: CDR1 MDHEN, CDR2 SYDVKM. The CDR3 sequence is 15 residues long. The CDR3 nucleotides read TGTGCCAGCACCATCCTTGGGACAGGGGGGAATGAGCAGTTCTTC. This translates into CASTILGTGGNEQFF.

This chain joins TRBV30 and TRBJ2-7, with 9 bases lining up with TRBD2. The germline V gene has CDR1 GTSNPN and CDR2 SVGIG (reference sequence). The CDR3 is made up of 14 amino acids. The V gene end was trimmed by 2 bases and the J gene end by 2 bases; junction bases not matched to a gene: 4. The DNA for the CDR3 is TGTGCCTGGAGTAGGGCTAGCGGGGCCTACGAGCAGTACTTC. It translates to CAWSRASGAYEQYF. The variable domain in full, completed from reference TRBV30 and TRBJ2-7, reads SQTIHQWPATLVQPVGSPLSLECTVEGTSNPNLYWYRQAAGRGLQLLFYSVGIGQISSEVPQNLSASRPQDRQFILSSKKLLLSDSGFYLCAWSRASGAYEQYFGPGTRLTVT.

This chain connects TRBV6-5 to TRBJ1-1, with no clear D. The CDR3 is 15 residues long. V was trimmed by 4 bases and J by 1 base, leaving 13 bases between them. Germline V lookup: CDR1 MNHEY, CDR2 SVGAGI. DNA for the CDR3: TGTGCCAGCAGTTCCTACGGTGTTCGGAACACTGAAGCTTTCTTT. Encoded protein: CASSSYGVRNTEAFF.

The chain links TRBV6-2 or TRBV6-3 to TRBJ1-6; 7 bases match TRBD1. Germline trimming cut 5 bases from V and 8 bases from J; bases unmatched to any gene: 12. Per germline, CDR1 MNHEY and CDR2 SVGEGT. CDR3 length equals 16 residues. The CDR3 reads CASSGPQGIGDSPLHF. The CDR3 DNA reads TGTGCCAGCAGTGGACCACAGGGGATTGGTGATTCACCCCTCCACTTT.

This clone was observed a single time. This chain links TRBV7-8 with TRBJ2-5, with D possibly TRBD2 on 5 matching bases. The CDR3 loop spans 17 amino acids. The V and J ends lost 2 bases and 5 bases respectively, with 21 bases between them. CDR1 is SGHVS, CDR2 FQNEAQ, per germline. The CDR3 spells CASSLSETGLRGETQYF. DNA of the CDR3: TGTGCCAGCAGCTTAAGTGAAACGGGCCTACGCGGGGAGACCCAGTACTTC.

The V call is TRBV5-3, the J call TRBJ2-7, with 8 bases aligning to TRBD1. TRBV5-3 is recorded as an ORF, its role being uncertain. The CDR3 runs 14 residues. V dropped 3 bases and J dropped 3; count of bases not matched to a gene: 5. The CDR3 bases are TGTGCCAGAAGCTCCCCCGGGACAGGCTACGAGCAGTACTTC. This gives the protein CARSSPGTGYEQYF.

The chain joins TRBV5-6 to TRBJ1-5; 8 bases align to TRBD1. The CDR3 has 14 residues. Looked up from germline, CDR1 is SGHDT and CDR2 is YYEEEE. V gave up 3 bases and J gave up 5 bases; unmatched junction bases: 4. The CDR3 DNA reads TGTGCCAGCAGCTACGGGACAGGATATCAGCCCCAGCATTTT. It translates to CASSYGTGYQPQHF.

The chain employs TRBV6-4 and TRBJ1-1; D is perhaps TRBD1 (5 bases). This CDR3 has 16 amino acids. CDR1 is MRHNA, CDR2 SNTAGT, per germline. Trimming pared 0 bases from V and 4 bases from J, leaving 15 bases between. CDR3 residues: CASSDSRRGKGTEAFF. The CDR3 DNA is TGTGCCAGCAGTGACTCGCGCCGGGGGAAAGGCACTGAAGCTTTCTTT.

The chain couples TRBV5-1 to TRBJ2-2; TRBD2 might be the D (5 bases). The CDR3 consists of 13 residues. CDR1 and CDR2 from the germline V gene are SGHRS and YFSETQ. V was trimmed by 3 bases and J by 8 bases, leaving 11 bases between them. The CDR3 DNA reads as TGCGCCAGCAGCTCCTACGGGGAGGGGGAGCTGTTTTTT. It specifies CASSSYGEGELFF.

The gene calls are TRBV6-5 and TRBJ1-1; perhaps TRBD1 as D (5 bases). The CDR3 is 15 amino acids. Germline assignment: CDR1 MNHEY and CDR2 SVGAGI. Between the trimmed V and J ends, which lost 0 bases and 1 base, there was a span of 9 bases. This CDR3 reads CASSYSAGGNTEAFF. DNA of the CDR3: TGTGCCAGCAGTTACTCGGCGGGGGGGAACACTGAAGCTTTCTTT.

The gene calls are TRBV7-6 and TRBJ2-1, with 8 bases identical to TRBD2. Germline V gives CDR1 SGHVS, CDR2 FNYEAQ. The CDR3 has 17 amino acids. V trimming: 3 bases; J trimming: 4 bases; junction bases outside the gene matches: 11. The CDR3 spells CASSFLMAGGIYNEQFF. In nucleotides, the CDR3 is TGTGCCAGCAGCTTTTTAATGGCGGGAGGTATTTACAATGAGCAGTTCTTC.

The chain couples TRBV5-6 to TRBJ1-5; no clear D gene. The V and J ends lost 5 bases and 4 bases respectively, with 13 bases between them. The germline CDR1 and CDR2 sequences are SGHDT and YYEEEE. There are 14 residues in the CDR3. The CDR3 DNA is TGTGCCAGCAGTCGTCCCCAGGATAATCAGCCCCAGCATTTT. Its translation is CASSRPQDNQPQHF.

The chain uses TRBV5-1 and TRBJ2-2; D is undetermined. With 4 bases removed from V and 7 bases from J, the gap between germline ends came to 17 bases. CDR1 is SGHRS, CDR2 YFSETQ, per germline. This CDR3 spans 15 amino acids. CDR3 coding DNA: TGCGCCAGCAGCCTACTCGAACGCGTTATCGGGGAGCTGTTTTTT. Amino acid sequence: CASSLLERVIGELFF.

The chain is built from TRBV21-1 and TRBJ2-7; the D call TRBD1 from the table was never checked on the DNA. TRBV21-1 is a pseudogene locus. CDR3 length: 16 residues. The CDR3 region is CASSKGADSKQYEQYF. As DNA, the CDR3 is TGTGCCAGCAGCAAAGGAGCGGACAGCAAGCAATACGAGCAGTACTTC.

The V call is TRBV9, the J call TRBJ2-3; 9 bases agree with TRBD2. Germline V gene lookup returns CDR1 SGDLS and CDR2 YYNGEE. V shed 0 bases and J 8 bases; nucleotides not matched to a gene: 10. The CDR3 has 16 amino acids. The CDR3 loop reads CASSVESGRLGGTQYF. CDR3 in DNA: TGTGCCAGCAGCGTAGAAAGCGGGAGGTTGGGTGGTACGCAGTATTTT.